This section outlines one TCR beta chain sequence together with its context. Antigen specificity is unknown. This sample stems from a study of OX40 agonist ivuxolimab in advanced cancers. Findings of the study overall: Among expanded peripheral T cells, antigen specificity went undetermined.

The V gene's germline CDR1 is SEHNR and CDR2 FQNEAQ (reference sequence). Trimming removed 3 bases at V and 4 bases at J, with 16 bases between. CDR3 length: 16 amino acids. Produced via immunoSEQ multiplex PCR; TCRdb's table is partial and in-frame only. The table shows approximately 76,000 clones, with roughly 85% occurring only once. This TCR was sampled from an adult with an advanced solid tumor such as melanoma, head and neck, liver or kidney cancer. Sequenced here: CD4+ or CD8+ T cells sorted from blood, sampled in a trial of the OX40 agonist ivuxolimab. This chain links TRBV7-9 with TRBJ1-3; weak D call: TRBD1 (5 bases). The CDR3 spells CASSFDRGWYGNTIYF. DNA of the CDR3: TGTGCCAGCAGCTTTGATAGGGGTTGGTACGGAAACACCATATATTTT.